These 29 T cell receptor beta chains originate from one sample sequenced in a study of T cell repertoires in cytomegalovirus infection. TCRdb itself ran the reads through MiXCR, one entry per CDR3 protein. The data show roughly 990,000 distinct CDR3 sequences, 31% seen once. These receptors lack a known antigen. Sequenced material: cultured CD8+ T cells from PBMCs, taken from culture after CMV antigen stimulation. All receptors derive from a human donor in good health (CMV status not recorded). Some clones in this sample may be carry-over from other donors' samples.

The chain couples TRBV27 to TRBJ1-2, with TRBD1 matching 10 bases. This CDR3 spans 14 amino acids. Germline CDR1 is MNHEY and CDR2 is SMNVEV (reference sequence). Trimming cost V 4 bases and J 6 bases; bases outside gene matches: 5. CDR3: CASSSGTGVDGYTF. The DNA of the CDR3 is TGTGCCAGCAGTTCCGGGACAGGGGTGGATGGCTACACCTTC.

The CDR3 reads CASSQDYSGGPNGFF. DNA for the CDR3: TGCGCCAGCAGCCAAGATTACAGCGGGGGCCCTAACGGGTTCTTC. The V gene is TRBV4-1, the J gene TRBJ2-1, with 8 positions matching TRBD2. The trim removed 0 bases at V and 15 bases at J, leaving 13 bases unmatched. This CDR3 has 15 residues. Per the germline V gene, CDR1 is MGHRA and CDR2 is YSYEKL.

The chain joins TRBV19 to TRBJ2-7; 11 bases align to TRBD1. V lost 5 bases and J lost 3; bases outside the gene matches: 6. The CDR3 sequence is 15 residues long. Germline V gene sequence: CDR1 LNHDA, CDR2 SQIVND (reference sequence). The CDR3 region is CASSASGTGGYEQYF. DNA for the CDR3: TGTGCCAGTAGTGCGTCCGGGACAGGGGGCTACGAGCAGTACTTC.

The chain joins TRBV6-1 to TRBJ2-5; D gene unclear. The CDR3 runs 14 residues. From germline, CDR1 is MNHNS and CDR2 SASEGT. The V end lost 5 bases, the J end lost 0 bases, and 10 bases lay between the germline ends. CDR3 bases: TGTGCCAGCAGTTACCAACTGTACCAAGAGACCCAGTACTTC. It codes for CASSYQLYQETQYF.

The rearrangement links TRBV7-9 to TRBJ2-5; D unclear. This CDR3 has 12 amino acids. Trimming left V 4 bases short and J 5 bases short, with 8 bases between. CDR1 and CDR2 from the germline V gene are SEHNR and FQNEAQ (reference sequence). Here the CDR3 reads CASSSYRETQYF. The CDR3 DNA follows: TGTGCCAGCAGCTCGTATAGGGAGACCCAGTACTTC.

The gene calls are TRBV10-3 and TRBJ2-1, with TRBD1 identical over 7 bases. Trimming cost V 7 bases and J 2 bases; bases outside gene matches: 8. The germline CDR1 and CDR2 sequences are ENHRY and SYGVKD. CDR3 length: 15 residues. The CDR3 protein is CAIKTGASAYNEQFF. As DNA, the CDR3 is TGTGCCATCAAAACAGGGGCCTCAGCCTACAATGAGCAGTTCTTC.

V usage is TRBV7-8 and J usage is TRBJ1-4; the D is unclear. Trimming removed 3 bases at V and 8 bases at J, with 13 bases between. Germline V lookup: CDR1 SGHVS, CDR2 FQNEAQ. The CDR3 spans 14 residues. The CDR3 nucleotides are TGTGCCAGCAGCTTGAGAGGTGGGAACGAAAAACTGTTTTTT. Translating gives CASSLRGGNEKLFF.

This clonotype was counted only a few times. The chain recombines TRBV9 with TRBJ1-5, with 8 bases matching TRBD1. Germline assignment: CDR1 SGDLS and CDR2 YYNGEE. The CDR3 contains 14 residues. Trimming took 2 bases from V and 6 from J; bases not matched to a gene: 4. The CDR3 sequence: CASSVGQGGQPQHF. The CDR3 nucleotides are TGTGCCAGCAGCGTTGGACAGGGCGGTCAGCCCCAGCATTTT.

The chain joins TRBV9 to TRBJ1-2, with D unclear. Trimming removed 7 bases from V and 3 bases from J, with 10 bases in between. CDR1 SGDLS and CDR2 YYNGEE come from the germline V gene. The CDR3 covers 12 residues. The CDR3 spells CASLNRHYGYTF. The CDR3 DNA reads as TGTGCCAGCCTTAACCGCCACTATGGCTACACCTTC.

The rearrangement links TRBV4-3 to TRBJ2-4, with D tentatively TRBD2 (5 bases). CDR3 length: 17 amino acids. V was trimmed by 0 bases and J by 2 bases, leaving 14 bases between them. From germline, CDR1 is LGHNA and CDR2 YSLEER. The CDR3 loop reads CASSQDIPSSSKNIQYF. The CDR3 nucleotides are TGCGCCAGCAGCCAAGACATTCCTAGCTCGTCCAAAAACATTCAGTACTTC.

CDR3 sequence reads: CASSGPPGGNQPQHF. The CDR3 DNA reads TGTGCCAGTAGTGGTCCACCGGGGGGCAATCAGCCCCAGCATTTT. The chain joins TRBV19 to TRBJ1-5; TRBD1 is a possible D gene (5 bases). The CDR3 totals 15 residues. The V end was cut by 5 bases, the J end by 2 bases, with 13 bases between. Germline lookup yields CDR1 LNHDA and CDR2 SQIVND (reference sequence).

Only a few counts were recorded for this clonotype. The chain recombines TRBV6-1 with TRBJ1-1; 8 positions match TRBD1. The CDR3 consists of 16 residues. Germline loops: CDR1 MNHNS, CDR2 SASEGT. V gave up 4 bases and J gave up 3 bases; unmatched junction bases: 10. This CDR3 is CASSVLQGAGDTEAFF. For the CDR3, the DNA is TGTGCCAGCAGTGTCCTTCAGGGGGCAGGGGACACTGAAGCTTTCTTT.

This clonotype was recorded a few times. V gene TRBV20-1 combines with J gene TRBJ1-5; 9 nucleotides align to TRBD1. This CDR3 region has 16 residues. Per the germline V gene, CDR1 is DFQATT and CDR2 is SNEGSKA (reference sequence). J was trimmed by 0 bases and V by 6 bases; bases with no gene match: 9. The CDR3 protein is CSASGTGSYSNQPQHF. As DNA, the CDR3 is TGCAGTGCATCCGGGACAGGGAGTTATAGCAATCAGCCCCAGCATTTT.

J is TRBJ2-1 and V is TRBV4-1; D possibly matches TRBD1 or TRBD2 (5 bases each). From germline, CDR1 is MGHRA and CDR2 YSYEKL. The CDR3 runs 15 residues. V was trimmed by 4 bases and J by 7 bases, leaving 17 bases between them. The CDR3 nucleotides are TGCGCCAGCAGCCTGATAGCAGGGAGTAAGAATGAGCAGTTCTTC. Protein product: CASSLIAGSKNEQFF.

V usage is TRBV5-6 and J usage is TRBJ1-1, with 7 bases lining up with TRBD1. V dropped 3 bases and J dropped 2; count of bases not matched to a gene: 4. The CDR3 extends over 14 amino acids. Germline loops: CDR1 SGHDT, CDR2 YYEEEE. CDR3 sequence reads: CASSWGDSNTEAFF. The CDR3, as DNA: TGTGCCAGCAGCTGGGGGGACAGTAACACTGAAGCTTTCTTT.

This clonotype was recorded at least ten times. The chain joins TRBV4-3 to TRBJ2-3, with D possibly matching TRBD2 (6 bases). Trimming cost V 2 bases and J 2 bases, with 11 bases left between them. The CDR3 runs 15 residues. Germline V lookup: CDR1 LGHNA, CDR2 YSLEER. DNA for the CDR3: TGCGCCAGCAGCCAATCGGGACTCAACACAGATACGCAGTATTTT. Protein product: CASSQSGLNTDTQYF.

The sample holds a few counts of this clonotype. This sequence joins TRBV24-1 and TRBJ2-6, with D possibly being TRBD2 (6 bases). CDR3 length: 16 residues. Per germline, CDR1 KGHDR and CDR2 SFDVKD. Between the trimmed V and J ends, which lost 1 base and 3 bases, there was a span of 9 bases. CDR3 DNA: TGTGCCACCAGTGATTTTGCGGGGTTTGGGGCCAACGTCCTGACTTTC. The encoded protein is CATSDFAGFGANVLTF.

The table lists this clonotype with a few counts. The chain links TRBV14 to TRBJ2-1; D is unclear. The V end was cut by 4 bases, the J end by 2 bases, with 18 bases between. The CDR3 loop spans 17 amino acids. Germline lookup yields CDR1 SGHDN and CDR2 FVKESK. Here the CDR3 reads CASSPLTAPAPYNEQFF. The CDR3 nucleotides read TGTGCCAGCAGCCCACTGACTGCTCCCGCACCCTACAATGAGCAGTTCTTC.

The rearrangement links TRBV10-3 to TRBJ2-1; 10 bases line up with TRBD2. Losses at the gene ends were 3 bases for V and 4 bases for J; bases not matched to a gene: 6. Germline-derived CDR1 and CDR2 are ENHRY and SYGVKD. The CDR3 contains 16 residues. The CDR3 DNA follows: TGTGCCATCAGTGATGATAGACTAGCGGGTTACAATGAGCAGTTCTTC. As protein: CAISDDRLAGYNEQFF.

V and J are TRBV19 and TRBJ2-1; 9 nucleotides agree with TRBD2. V was clipped by 3 bases and J by 15 bases; unmatched bases: 15. The CDR3 extends over 15 amino acids. Germline values: CDR1 LNHDA, CDR2 SQIVND (reference sequence). Written as DNA, the CDR3 is TGTGCCAGTAGTATTGTGGGCGCTAGCGGGGAGTTAAGGTTCTTC. Its protein product is CASSIVGASGELRFF.

The rearrangement uses TRBV4-1 and TRBJ2-7; D assignment may be TRBD1 or TRBD2 (5 bases each). Trimming cost V 0 bases and J 2 bases, with 11 bases left between them. The length of the CDR3 is 15 residues. Germline assignment: CDR1 MGHRA and CDR2 YSYEKL. The DNA of the CDR3 is TGCGCCAGCAGCCAAGAAGGGACGGAAACCTACGAGCAGTACTTC. Protein product: CASSQEGTETYEQYF.

In DNA, the CDR3 is TGTGCCAGCAGTTTGGTGTCTAGCCGACGAGATGAGCAGTTCTTC. The encoded protein is CASSLVSSRRDEQFF. The gene calls are TRBV27 and TRBJ2-1; possible D gene TRBD2, 5 bases. CDR3 size: 15 residues. V dropped 3 bases and J dropped 8 bases, with 17 bases sitting between them. Germline assignment: CDR1 MNHEY and CDR2 SMNVEV (reference sequence).

This clonotype was seen more than once but under ten times. This rearrangement joins TRBV10-3 to TRBJ2-7, with 10 bases matching TRBD1. The junction had 7 bases not matched to a gene; V was cut back by 2 bases and J by 6 bases. CDR1 is ENHRY and CDR2 is SYGVKD in the germline V gene. CDR3 length equals 15 residues. In DNA form, the CDR3 reads TGTGCCATCAGTGAGCCGATGACAGGGGGCTTCGAGCAGTACTTC. Translation gives CAISEPMTGGFEQYF.

The chain joins TRBV6-2 or TRBV6-3 to TRBJ2-1; D remains ambiguous. Trimming shortened V by 8 bases and J by 7 bases, and 9 bases separated the two germline ends. This CDR3 has 11 amino acids. Germline loops: CDR1 MNHEY, CDR2 SVGEGT. This CDR3 is CASGRWNEQFF. In DNA form, the CDR3 reads TGTGCCAGCGGGCGGTGGAATGAGCAGTTCTTC.

The rearrangement links TRBV20-1 to TRBJ1-1; 7 positions match TRBD1. This CDR3 region has 14 residues. V dropped 1 base and J dropped 0; count of bases not matched to a gene: 2. CDR1 DFQATT and CDR2 SNEGSKA come from the germline V gene (reference sequence). This CDR3 is CSARVRGMNTEAFF. The CDR3 coding sequence is TGCAGTGCTAGAGTCAGGGGGATGAACACTGAAGCTTTCTTT.

The chain has TRBV2 and TRBJ2-3, with a weak D call TRBD1 (6 bases). This CDR3 region has 14 residues. The germline V gene encodes CDR1 SNHLY and CDR2 FYNNEI. V lost 8 bases to trimming and J lost 1 base, with 13 bases between them. This CDR3 is CASPGAGGTDTQYF. In DNA, the CDR3 is TGTGCCAGCCCAGGGGCAGGGGGCACAGATACGCAGTATTTT.

V usage is TRBV6-5 and J usage is TRBJ1-1; 7 nucleotides align to TRBD1. The CDR3 covers 14 residues. Germline V gives CDR1 MNHEY, CDR2 SVGAGI. The J segment lost 3 bases and the V segment lost 7 bases, leaving 8 bases of the junction unmatched. In DNA, the CDR3 is TGTGCCAGCATGGTAACAGGGGAGTACACTGAAGCTTTCTTT. Translation: CASMVTGEYTEAFF.

This clonotype was seen at least ten times. The CDR3 coding sequence is TGTGCCAGCAGCTCGGGGAGAGGGGCGGTCCGGACTGAAGCTTTCTTT. Translated: CASSSGRGAVRTEAFF. The rearrangement uses TRBV7-9 and TRBJ1-1; perhaps TRBD1 as D (5 bases). V dropped 4 bases and J dropped 5 bases, with 20 bases sitting between them. Germline CDR1 is SEHNR and CDR2 is FQNEAQ (reference sequence). This CDR3 has 16 amino acids.

This clonotype has a count of ten or more. The J gene is TRBJ2-5, the V gene TRBV6-2 or TRBV6-3; no definite D call. Germline V lookup: CDR1 MNHEY, CDR2 SVGEGT. The CDR3 runs to 16 residues. V dropped 2 bases and J dropped 1 base, with 14 bases sitting between them. The CDR3 loop reads CASSYAALNFQETQYF. CDR3 DNA sequence: TGTGCCAGCAGTTACGCTGCACTGAACTTCCAAGAGACCCAGTACTTC.